This T cell receptor beta chain was sequenced for a study of shared clonotypes between healthy human individuals. Study observations and caveats: It was observed that around 5% of naive CD4 clonotypes were shared across several donors.

This clone was observed a single time. Its antigen is unknown. The length of the CDR3 is 15 residues. The germline gives CDR1 MRHNA, CDR2 SNTAGT. The V segment lost 3 bases and the J segment 4 bases; nucleotides outside the gene matches: 7. Generated by immunoSEQ multiplex PCR, the TCRdb table keeps only in-frame clones and is missing some. The profile shows about 990,000 clones, 70% to 80% of them singletons. This TCR was recovered from a man between 18 and 29 years old in good health. Some clones in this sample may be carry-over from other donors' samples. The chain joins TRBV6-4 to TRBJ2-3; TRBD2 matches at 7 bases. The sample comprised memory CD4+ T cells from PBMCs. The subset here: CD45RA-negative fraction. In nucleotides, the CDR3 is TGTGCCAGCAGTGAGGAAGCGGGAAGATCAGATACGCAGTATTTT. It specifies CASSEEAGRSDTQYF.